Included here is one T cell receptor (beta chain) sequence, with context. This sample stems from a study of PD-1 blockade in classical Hodgkin lymphoma. Autologous stem cell transplantation was followed by relapse in every patient, and brentuximab vedotin exposure varied. The protocol was immunoSEQ multiplex PCR, while the TCRdb copy is restricted to in-frame clones and leaves out a portion. Of approximately 41,000 clones in the sample, around 80% were seen once. J gave up 4 bases and V 3 bases, and 1 base lay outside the gene matches. Germline lookup yields CDR1 SGHAT and CDR2 FQNNGV. The CDR3 covers 13 residues.

The chain is built from TRBV11-2 and TRBJ2-3; 7 nucleotides match TRBD2. This sequence was found in a human donor with classical Hodgkin lymphoma. Sequencing used peripheral blood mononuclear cells (PBMCs), obtained at baseline. In DNA, the CDR3 is TGTGCCAGCAGCTTCAGCGGGGCAGATACGCAGTATTTT. Protein product: CASSFSGADTQYF.